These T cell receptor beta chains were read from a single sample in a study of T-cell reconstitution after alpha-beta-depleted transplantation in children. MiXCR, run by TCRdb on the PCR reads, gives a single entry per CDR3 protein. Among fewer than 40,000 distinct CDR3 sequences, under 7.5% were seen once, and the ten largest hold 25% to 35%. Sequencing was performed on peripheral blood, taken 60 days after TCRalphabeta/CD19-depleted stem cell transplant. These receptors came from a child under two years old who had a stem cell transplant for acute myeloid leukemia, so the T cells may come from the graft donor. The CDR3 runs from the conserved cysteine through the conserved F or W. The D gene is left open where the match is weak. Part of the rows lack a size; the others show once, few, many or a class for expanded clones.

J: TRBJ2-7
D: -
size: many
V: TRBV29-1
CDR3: CSVEQGGTYEQYF
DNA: TGCAGCGTTGAACAGGGGGGGACCTACGAGCAGTACTTC

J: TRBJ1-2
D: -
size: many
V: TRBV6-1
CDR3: CASKRAYGYTF
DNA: TGTGCCAGTAAAAGGGCCTATGGCTACACCTTC

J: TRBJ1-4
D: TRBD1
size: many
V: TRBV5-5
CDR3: CASSSRQGTNEKLFF
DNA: TGTGCCAGCAGCTCCCGACAGGGGACTAATGAAAAACTGTTTTTT

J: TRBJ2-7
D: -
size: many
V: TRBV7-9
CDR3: CASSSLGGLLEQYF
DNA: TGTGCCAGCAGCTCATTGGGGGGGCTGCTGGAGCAGTACTTC

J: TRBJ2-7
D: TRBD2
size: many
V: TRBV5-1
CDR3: CASSTTSGYEQYF
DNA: TGCGCCAGCAGCACGACTAGCGGGTACGAGCAGTACTTC

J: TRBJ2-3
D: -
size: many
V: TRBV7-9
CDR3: CASRGISPFTDTQYF
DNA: TGTGCCAGCAGGGGGATTTCGCCTTTCACAGATACGCAGTATTTT

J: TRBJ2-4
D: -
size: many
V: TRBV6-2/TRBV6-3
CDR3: CASRNGTPRAKNIQYF
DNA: TGTGCCAGCAGAAACGGGACACCCAGGGCCAAAAACATTCAGTACTTC

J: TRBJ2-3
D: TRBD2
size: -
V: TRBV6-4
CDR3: CACSGPRLAETSTDTQYF
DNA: TGTGCCTGCAGCGGGCCCCGACTAGCGGAGACTAGCACAGATACGCAGTATTTT

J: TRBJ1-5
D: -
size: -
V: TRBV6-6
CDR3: CASRESGEAQHF
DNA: TGTGCCAGCAGAGAATCAGGGGAGGCCCAGCATTTT

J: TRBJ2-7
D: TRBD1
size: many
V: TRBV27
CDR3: CASSTSRGRFYEQYF
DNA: TGTGCCAGCAGTACATCCAGGGGGCGGTTCTACGAGCAGTACTTC

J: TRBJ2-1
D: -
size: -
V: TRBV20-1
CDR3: CSSWGRALGVSYNEQFF
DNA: TGCAGTTCTTGGGGAAGGGCGCTGGGGGTCTCCTACAATGAGCAGTTCTTC

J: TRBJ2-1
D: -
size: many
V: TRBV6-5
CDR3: CASRLGRNEQFF
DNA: TGTGCCAGCAGGCTGGGTCGAAATGAGCAGTTCTTC

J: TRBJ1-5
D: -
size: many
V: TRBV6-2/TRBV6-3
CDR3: CASSPGTAYSNQPQHF
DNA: TGTGCCAGCAGTCCCGGGACGGCTTATAGCAATCAGCCCCAGCATTTT

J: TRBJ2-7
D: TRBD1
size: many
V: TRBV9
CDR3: CASSPGQGRAYEQYF
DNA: TGTGCCAGCAGCCCCGGACAGGGGAGGGCCTACGAGCAGTACTTC